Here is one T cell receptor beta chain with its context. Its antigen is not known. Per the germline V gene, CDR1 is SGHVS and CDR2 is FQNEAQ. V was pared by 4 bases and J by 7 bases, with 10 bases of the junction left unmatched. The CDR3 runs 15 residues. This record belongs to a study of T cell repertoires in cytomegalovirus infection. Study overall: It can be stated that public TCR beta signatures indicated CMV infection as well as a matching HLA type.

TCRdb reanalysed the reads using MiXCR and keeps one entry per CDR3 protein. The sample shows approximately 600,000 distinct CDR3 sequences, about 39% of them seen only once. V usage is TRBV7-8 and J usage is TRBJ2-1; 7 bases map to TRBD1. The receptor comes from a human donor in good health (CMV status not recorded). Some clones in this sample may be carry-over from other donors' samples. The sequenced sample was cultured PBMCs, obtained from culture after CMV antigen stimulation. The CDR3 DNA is TGTGCCAGCAGCTACCGAGGACAGGACCTTAATGAGCAGTTCTTC. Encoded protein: CASSYRGQDLNEQFF.